The T cell receptor (beta chain) described here comes from a study of T cell repertoires in cytomegalovirus infection. Study background: Both a matching HLA type and CMV infection were indicated by public TCR beta signatures.

As for this clonotype: Antigen specificity is unknown. This likely comes from a read error, as the CDR3 has no conserved phenylalanine or tryptophan at its end.

TCRdb re-analysed the reads in MiXCR, keeping a single row per CDR3 protein. The repertoire has hundreds of thousands of distinct CDR3 sequences, 30% to 40% of them found once; the top ten carry around a sixth. Study-wide results and limits: What dominated the ex vivo response were HLA-C-restricted CMV-specific TCR beta clonotypes. Carriers of CMV plus the relevant HLA were identified by cumulative public TCR beta family frequency.

The sample was cultured PBMCs, taken from culture after CMV antigen stimulation. This clonotype was sampled from a human donor in good health (CMV status not recorded). Some clones in this sample may be carry-over from other donors' samples.

CDR3 sequence (DNA): TGTGCCAGCAGCGACCGACAGGGCTCCTATGGCTACACCTGC. This gives the protein CASSDRQGSYGYTC. V gene TRBV7-6 combines with J gene TRBJ1-2, with 7 bases aligning to TRBD1. Germline CDR1 SGHVS, CDR2 FNYEAQ. The CDR3 consists of 14 residues. Trimming removed 5 bases from V and 4 bases from J; junction bases left unmatched: 7.